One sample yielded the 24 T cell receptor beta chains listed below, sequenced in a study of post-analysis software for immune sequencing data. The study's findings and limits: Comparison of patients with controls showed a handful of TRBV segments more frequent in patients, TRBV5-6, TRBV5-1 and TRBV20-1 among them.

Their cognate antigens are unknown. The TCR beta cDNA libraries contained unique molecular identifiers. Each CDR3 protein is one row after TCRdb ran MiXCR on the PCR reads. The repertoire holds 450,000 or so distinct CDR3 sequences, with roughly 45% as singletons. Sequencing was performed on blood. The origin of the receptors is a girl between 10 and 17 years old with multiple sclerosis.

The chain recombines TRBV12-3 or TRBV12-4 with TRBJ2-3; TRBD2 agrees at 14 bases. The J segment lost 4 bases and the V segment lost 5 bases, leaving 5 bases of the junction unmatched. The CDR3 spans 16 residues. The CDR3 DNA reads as TGTGCCAGCAGTCGCCGACTAGCGGGAGGGCCAGATACGCAGTATTTT. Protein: CASSRRLAGGPDTQYF.

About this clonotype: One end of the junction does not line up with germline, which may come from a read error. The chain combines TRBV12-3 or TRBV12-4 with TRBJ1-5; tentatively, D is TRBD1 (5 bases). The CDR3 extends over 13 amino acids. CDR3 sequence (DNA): TGTGCCAGCAGATTAGGCGGGGCTCAGCCCCAGCATTTT. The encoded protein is CASRLGGAQPQHF.

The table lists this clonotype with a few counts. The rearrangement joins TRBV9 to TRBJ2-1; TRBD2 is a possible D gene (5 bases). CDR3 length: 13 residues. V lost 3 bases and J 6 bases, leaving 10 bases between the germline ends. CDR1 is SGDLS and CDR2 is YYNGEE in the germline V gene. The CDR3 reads CASSGGLLNEQFF. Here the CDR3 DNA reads TGTGCCAGCAGCGGCGGACTCCTCAATGAGCAGTTCTTC.

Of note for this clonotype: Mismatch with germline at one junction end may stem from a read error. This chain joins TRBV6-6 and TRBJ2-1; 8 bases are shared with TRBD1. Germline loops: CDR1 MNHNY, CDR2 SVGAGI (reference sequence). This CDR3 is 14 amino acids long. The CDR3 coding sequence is TGTACCAGCAATCCAGGGGGCTCGTACAATGAGCAGTTCTTC. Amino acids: CTSNPGGSYNEQFF.

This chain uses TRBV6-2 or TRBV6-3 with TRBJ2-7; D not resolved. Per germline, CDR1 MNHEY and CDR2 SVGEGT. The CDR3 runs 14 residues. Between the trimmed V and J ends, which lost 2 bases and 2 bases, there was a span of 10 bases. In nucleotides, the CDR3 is TGTGCCAGCAGTTACATTTCTGGAGCCTACGAGCAGTACTTC. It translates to CASSYISGAYEQYF.

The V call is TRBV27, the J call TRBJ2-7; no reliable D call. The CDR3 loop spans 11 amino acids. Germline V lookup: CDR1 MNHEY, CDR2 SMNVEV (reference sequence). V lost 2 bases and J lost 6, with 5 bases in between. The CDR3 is CASSLTIEQYF. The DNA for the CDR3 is TGTGCCAGCAGTTTAACCATCGAGCAGTACTTC.

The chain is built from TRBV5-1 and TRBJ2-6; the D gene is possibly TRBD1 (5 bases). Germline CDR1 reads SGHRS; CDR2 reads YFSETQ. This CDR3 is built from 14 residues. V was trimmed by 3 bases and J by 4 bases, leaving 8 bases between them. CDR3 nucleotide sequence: TGCGCCAGCAGCTCGGACATCGGGGCCAACGTCCTGACTTTC. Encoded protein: CASSSDIGANVLTF.

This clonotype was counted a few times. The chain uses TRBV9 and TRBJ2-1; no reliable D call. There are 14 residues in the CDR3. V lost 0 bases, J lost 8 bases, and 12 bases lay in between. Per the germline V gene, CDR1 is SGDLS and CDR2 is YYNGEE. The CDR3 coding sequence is TGTGCCAGCAGCGTAGTAAATAGCTTGGATGAGCAGTTCTTC. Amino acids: CASSVVNSLDEQFF.

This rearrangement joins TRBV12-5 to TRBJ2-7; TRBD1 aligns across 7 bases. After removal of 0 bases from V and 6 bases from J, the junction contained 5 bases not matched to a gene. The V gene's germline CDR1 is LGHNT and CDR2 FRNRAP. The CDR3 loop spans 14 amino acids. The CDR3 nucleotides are TGTGCTAGTGGTTTGGTAACCCACAGGGGCGAGCAGTACTTC. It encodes CASGLVTHRGEQYF.

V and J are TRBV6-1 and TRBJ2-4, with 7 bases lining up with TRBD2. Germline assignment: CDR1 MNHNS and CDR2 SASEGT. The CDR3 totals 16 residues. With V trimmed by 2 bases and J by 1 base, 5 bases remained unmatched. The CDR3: CASSELSGDAKNIQYF. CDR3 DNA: TGTGCCAGCAGTGAATTAAGCGGGGACGCCAAAAACATTCAGTACTTC.

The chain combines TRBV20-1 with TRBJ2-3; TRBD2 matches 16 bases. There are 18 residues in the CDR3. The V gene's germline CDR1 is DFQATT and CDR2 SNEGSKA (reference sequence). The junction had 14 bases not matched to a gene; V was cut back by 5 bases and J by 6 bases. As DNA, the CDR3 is TGCAGTGCTGCACCGGGACTAGCGGGGGGGTCCATGGCGGATACGCAGTATTTT. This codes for CSAAPGLAGGSMADTQYF.

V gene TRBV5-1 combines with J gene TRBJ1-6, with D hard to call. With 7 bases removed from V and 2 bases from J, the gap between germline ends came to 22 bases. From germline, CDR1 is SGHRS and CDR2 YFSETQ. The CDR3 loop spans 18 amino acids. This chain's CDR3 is CASDPAKTGPTYNSPLHF. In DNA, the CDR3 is TGCGCCAGCGACCCCGCCAAAACCGGGCCCACCTATAATTCACCCCTCCACTTT. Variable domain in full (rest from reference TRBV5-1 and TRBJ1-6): KAGVTQTPRYLIKTRGQQVTLSCSPISGHRSVSWYQQTPGQGLQFLFEYFSETQRNKGNFPGRFSGRQFSNSRSEMNVSTLELGDSALYLCASDPAKTGPTYNSPLHFGNGTRLTVT.

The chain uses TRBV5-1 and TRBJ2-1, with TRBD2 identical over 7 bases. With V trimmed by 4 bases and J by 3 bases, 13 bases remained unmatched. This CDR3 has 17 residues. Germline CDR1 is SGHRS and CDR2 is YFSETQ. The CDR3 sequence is CASSLRPSGFFYNEQFF. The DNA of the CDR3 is TGCGCCAGCAGCCTAAGACCTAGCGGATTCTTCTACAATGAGCAGTTCTTC.

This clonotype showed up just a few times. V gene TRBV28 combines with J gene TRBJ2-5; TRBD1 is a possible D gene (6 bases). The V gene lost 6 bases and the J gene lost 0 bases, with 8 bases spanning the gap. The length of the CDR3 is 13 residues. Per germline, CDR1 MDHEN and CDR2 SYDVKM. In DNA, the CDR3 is TGTGCCAGCAGACAGGGATACCAAGAGACCCAGTACTTC. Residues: CASRQGYQETQYF.

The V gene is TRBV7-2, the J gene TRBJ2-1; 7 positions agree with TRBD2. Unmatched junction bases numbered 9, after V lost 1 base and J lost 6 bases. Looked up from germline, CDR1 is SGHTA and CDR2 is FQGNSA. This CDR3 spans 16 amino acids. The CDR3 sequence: CASSLGGGRLVNEQFF. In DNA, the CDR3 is TGTGCCAGCAGCTTAGGGGGAGGGAGGTTAGTCAATGAGCAGTTCTTC.

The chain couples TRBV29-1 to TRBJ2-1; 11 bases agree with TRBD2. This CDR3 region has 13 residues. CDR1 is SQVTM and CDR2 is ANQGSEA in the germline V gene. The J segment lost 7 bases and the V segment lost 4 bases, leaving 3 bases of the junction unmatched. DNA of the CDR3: TGCAGCGTTGTGGCTAGCGGGAGGAATGAGCAGTTCTTC. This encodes CSVVASGRNEQFF.

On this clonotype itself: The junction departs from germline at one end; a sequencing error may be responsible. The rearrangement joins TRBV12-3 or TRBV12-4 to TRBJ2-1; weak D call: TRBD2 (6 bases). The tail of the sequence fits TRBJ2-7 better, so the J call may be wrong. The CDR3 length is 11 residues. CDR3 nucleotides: TGCGGGAGTTGTGGCTACAATGAGCAGTACTTC. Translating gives CGSCGYNEQYF.

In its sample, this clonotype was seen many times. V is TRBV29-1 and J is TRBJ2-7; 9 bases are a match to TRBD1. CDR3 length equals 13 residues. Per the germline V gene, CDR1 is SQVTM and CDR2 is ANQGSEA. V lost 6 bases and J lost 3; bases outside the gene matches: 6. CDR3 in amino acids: CSVEGQGNYEQYF. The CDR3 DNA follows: TGCAGCGTCGAGGGACAGGGCAACTACGAGCAGTACTTC.

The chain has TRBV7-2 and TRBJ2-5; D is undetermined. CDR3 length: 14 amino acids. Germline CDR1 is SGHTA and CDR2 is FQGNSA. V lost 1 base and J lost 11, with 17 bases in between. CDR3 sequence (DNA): TGTGCCAGCAGCTTAGAATTAGGCCCTGTCCAGCAGTACTTC. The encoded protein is CASSLELGPVQQYF.

The CDR3 here is CASSLTGVSTDTQYF. The CDR3 nucleotides read TGTGCCAGCAGTTTAACGGGGGTTAGCACAGATACGCAGTATTTT. This chain joins TRBV28 and TRBJ2-3, with a possible D match to TRBD2 (6 bases). The germline V gene encodes CDR1 MDHEN and CDR2 SYDVKM. This CDR3 contains 15 residues. The ends were cut back, 2 bases at V and 0 bases at J, with 9 bases in the middle.

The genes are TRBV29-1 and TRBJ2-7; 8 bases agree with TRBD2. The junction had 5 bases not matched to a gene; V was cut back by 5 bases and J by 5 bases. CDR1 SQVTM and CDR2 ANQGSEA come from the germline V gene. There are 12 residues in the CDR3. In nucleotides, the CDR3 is TGCAGCGTTCGGGAGGGAACCCACGAGCAGTACTTC. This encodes CSVREGTHEQYF.

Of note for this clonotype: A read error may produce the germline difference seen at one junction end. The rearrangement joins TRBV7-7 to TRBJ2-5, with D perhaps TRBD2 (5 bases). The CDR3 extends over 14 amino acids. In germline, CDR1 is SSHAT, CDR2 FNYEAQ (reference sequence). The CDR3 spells CASSLTGVGETQYF. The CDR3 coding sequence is TGTGCTAGCAGCTTAACCGGGGTCGGGGAGACCCAGTACTTC.

CDR3 nucleotides: TGCGCCAGCAGTTTCGCGGGACCGTCACCTAATGAGCAGTTCTTC. The encoded protein is CASSFAGPSPNEQFF. The V and J genes are TRBV5-1 and TRBJ2-1, with D maybe TRBD2 (6 bases). The CDR3 extends over 15 amino acids. In germline, CDR1 is SGHRS, CDR2 YFSETQ. V lost 5 bases, J lost 7 bases, and 19 bases lay in between.

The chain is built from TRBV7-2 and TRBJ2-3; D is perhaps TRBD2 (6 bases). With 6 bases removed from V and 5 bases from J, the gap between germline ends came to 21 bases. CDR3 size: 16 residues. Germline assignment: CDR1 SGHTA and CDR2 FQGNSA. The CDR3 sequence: CASSLGGLNGGDTQYF. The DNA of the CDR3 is TGTGCCAGCAGTCTGGGGGGTCTTAACGGAGGAGATACGCAGTATTTT.